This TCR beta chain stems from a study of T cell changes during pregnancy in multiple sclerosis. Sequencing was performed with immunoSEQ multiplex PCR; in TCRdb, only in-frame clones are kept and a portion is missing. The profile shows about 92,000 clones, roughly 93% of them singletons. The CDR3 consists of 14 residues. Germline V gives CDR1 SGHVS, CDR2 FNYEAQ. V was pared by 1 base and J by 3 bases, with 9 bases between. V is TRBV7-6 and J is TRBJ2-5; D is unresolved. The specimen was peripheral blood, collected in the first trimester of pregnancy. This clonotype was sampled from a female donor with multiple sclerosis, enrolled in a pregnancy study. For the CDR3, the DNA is TGTGCCAGCAGCTTAGGATGGCAAGAAGAGACCCAGTACTTC. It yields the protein CASSLGWQEETQYF.